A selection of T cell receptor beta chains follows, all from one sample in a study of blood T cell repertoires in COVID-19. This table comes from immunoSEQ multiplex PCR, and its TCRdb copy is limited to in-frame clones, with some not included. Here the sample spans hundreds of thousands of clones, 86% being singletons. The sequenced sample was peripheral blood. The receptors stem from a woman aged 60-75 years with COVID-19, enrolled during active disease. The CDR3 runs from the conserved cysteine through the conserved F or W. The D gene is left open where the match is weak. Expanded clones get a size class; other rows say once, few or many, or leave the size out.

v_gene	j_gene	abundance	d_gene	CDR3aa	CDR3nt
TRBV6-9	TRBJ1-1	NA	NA	CASHGPNDRKQNTEAFF	TGTGCCAGCCACGGACCGAACGACAGGAAACAAAACACTGAAGCTTTCTTT
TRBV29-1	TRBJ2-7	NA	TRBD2	CSVGGITAYEQYF	TGCAGCGTCGGGGGGATAACAGCCTACGAGCAGTACTTC
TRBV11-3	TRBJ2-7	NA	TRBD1	CASSLTWTGSLYEQYF	TGTGCCAGCAGCTTAACCTGGACAGGGAGTTTGTACGAGCAGTACTTC
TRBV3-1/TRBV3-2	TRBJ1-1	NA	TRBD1	CASSPRDRGNTEAFF	TGTGCCAGCAGCCCTAGGGACAGAGGGAACACTGAAGCTTTCTTT
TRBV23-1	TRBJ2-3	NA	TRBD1	CASSRDRGDKLDTQYF	TGCGCCAGCAGCCGGGACAGGGGAGATAAATTAGATACGCAGTATTTT
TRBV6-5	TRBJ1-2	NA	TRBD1	CASRPGQGPMGGYTF	TGTGCCAGCAGACCGGGACAGGGCCCTATGGGGGGCTACACCTTC
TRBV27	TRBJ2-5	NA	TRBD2	CASSLGLAGETQYF	TGTGCCAGCAGTTTAGGGCTAGCGGGGGAGACCCAGTACTTC
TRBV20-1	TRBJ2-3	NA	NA	CGAREDTQYF	TGCGGGGCCCGGGAGGATACGCAGTATTTT
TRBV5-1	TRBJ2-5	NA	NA	CASSPAWVGQETQYF	TGCGCCAGCAGCCCCGCGTGGGTCGGGCAAGAGACCCAGTACTTC
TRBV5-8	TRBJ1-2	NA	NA	CASSPPDINYGYTF	TGTGCCAGCAGCCCCCCGGACATTAACTATGGCTACACCTTC
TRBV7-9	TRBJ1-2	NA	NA	CASSLELGGRNSNYGYTF	TGTGCCAGCAGCTTAGAGTTGGGGGGGCGCAATTCTAACTATGGCTACACCTTC
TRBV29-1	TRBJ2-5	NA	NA	CSVVIGGDETQYF	TGCAGCGTTGTAATTGGAGGGGACGAGACCCAGTACTTC
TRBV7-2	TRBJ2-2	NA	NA	CASSLAGANTGELFF	TGTGCCAGCAGCTTAGCGGGAGCGAACACCGGGGAGCTGTTTTTT
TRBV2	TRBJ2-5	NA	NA	CADPGLQETQYF	TGTGCCGACCCAGGGCTCCAAGAGACCCAGTACTTC
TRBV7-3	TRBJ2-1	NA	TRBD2	CASSLLAGVRNEQFF	TGTGCCAGCAGCTTACTAGCGGGGGTTCGGAATGAGCAGTTCTTC
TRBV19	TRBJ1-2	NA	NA	CASKKGLTHGYTF	TGTGCCAGTAAAAAGGGGCTCACCCATGGCTACACCTTC
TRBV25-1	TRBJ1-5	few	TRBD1	CASSESGTGGAQPQHF	TGTGCCAGCAGTGAATCGGGGACAGGGGGCGCCCAGCCCCAGCATTTT
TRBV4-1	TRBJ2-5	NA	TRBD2	CASSQDWVPGLAGGNQETQYF	TGCGCCAGCAGCCAAGATTGGGTCCCGGGACTAGCGGGGGGTAATCAAGAGACCCAGTACTTC
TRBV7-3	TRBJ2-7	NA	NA	CARRVLRLLYEQYF	TGTGCCAGGAGAGTTCTCCGTTTACTCTACGAGCAGTACTTC
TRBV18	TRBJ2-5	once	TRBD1	CASSPPGQGQETQYF	TGTGCCAGCTCACCACCCGGACAGGGGCAAGAGACCCAGTACTTC
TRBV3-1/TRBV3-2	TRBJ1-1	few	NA	CASGSERNPEAFF	TGTGCCAGCGGATCGGAGAGGAACCCTGAAGCTTTCTTT
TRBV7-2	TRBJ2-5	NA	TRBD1	CASSLSRGETQYF	TGTGCCAGCAGCTTGAGCAGGGGGGAGACCCAGTACTTC
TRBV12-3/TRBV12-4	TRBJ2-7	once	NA	CASRVQGNEQYF	TGTGCCAGCAGAGTCCAGGGGAACGAGCAGTACTTC
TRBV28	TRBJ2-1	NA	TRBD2	CASSLRLAENEQFF	TGTGCCAGCAGTTTGAGACTAGCGGAAAATGAGCAGTTCTTC
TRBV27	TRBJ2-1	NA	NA	CASSLGGREQFF	TGTGCCAGCAGTCTAGGAGGGCGTGAGCAGTTCTTC
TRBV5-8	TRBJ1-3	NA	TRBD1	CASSFTGGSGNTIYF	TGTGCCAGCAGCTTTACAGGGGGTTCTGGAAACACCATATATTTT
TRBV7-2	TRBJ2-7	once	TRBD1	CASSPSGTGDSYEQYF	TGTGCCAGCAGCCCTTCTGGGACAGGGGATTCCTACGAGCAGTACTTC
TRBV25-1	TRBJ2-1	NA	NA	CASSDSYNEQFF	TGTGCCAGCAGTGACAGCTACAATGAGCAGTTCTTC
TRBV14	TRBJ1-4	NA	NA	CASTTGDRWGKLFF	TGTGCCAGCACCACGGGGGATCGGTGGGGAAAACTGTTTTTT
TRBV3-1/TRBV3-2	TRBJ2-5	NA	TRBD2	CASSPGGGRQYF	TGTGCCAGCAGCCCCGGGGGGGGCCGTCAGTACTTC
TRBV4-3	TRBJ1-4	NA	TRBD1	CASSQVQGAFEKLFF	TGCGCCAGCAGCCAAGTACAGGGGGCTTTTGAAAAACTGTTTTTT
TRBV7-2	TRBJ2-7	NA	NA	CASSLVGRDGEQYF	TGTGCCAGCAGCTTAGTCGGCAGGGATGGCGAGCAGTACTTC
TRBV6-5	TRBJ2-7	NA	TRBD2	CASRVAGTSYEQYF	TGTGCCAGCAGAGTAGCGGGGACTTCCTACGAGCAGTACTTC
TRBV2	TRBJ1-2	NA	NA	CASSEEVRAHYGYTF	TGTGCCAGCAGTGAAGAGGTCAGGGCCCACTATGGCTACACCTTC
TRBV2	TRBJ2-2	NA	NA	CASRVFEAGELFF	TGTGCCAGCAGGGTTTTCGAGGCCGGGGAGCTGTTTTTT
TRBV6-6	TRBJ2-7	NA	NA	CASSYEQGGNEQYF	TGTGCCAGCAGTTACGAGCAGGGAGGTAACGAGCAGTACTTC
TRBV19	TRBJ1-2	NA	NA	CATMQGYYGYTF	TGTGCCACCATGCAGGGCTACTATGGCTACACCTTC
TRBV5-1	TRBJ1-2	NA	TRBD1	CASSLPTGAAGYTF	TGCGCCAGCAGCTTGCCGACAGGGGCCGCGGGCTACACCTTC
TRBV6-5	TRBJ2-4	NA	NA	CASSLSVTGNIQYF	TGTGCCAGCAGTCTTAGCGTCACCGGAAACATTCAGTACTTC
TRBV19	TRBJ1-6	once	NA	CASSSGNSPLHF	TGTGCCAGTAGTTCCGGGAATTCACCCCTCCACTTT
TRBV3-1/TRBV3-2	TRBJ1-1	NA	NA	CASSQELGRAGAFF	TGTGCCAGCAGCCAAGAGTTGGGCAGGGCTGGGGCTTTCTTT
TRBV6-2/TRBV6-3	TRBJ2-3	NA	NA	CASSYRTDTQYF	TGTGCCAGCAGTTACCGGACAGATACGCAGTATTTT
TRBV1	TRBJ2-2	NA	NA	CTSSFKPSGGRNTGELFF	TGCACCAGCAGCTTTAAGCCTAGCGGGGGAAGGAACACCGGGGAGCTGTTTTTT
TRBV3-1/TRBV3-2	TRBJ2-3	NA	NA	CASSQESPVQSTDTQYF	TGTGCCAGCAGCCAAGAATCCCCTGTACAGAGCACAGATACGCAGTATTTT
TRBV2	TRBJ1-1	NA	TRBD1	CASSAPRQGARRNTEAFF	TGTGCCAGCAGTGCTCCCCGGCAGGGGGCGCGACGGAACACTGAAGCTTTCTTT
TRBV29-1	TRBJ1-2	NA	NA	CSVVGTVYGYTF	TGCAGCGTTGTGGGTACAGTCTATGGCTACACCTTC
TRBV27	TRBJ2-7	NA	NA	CASSLRFSYEQYF	TGTGCCAGCAGTTTGAGGTTTTCCTACGAGCAGTACTTC
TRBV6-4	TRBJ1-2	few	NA	CASSDPYRVGGYTF	TGTGCCAGCAGTGACCCCTACAGGGTAGGAGGCTACACCTTC
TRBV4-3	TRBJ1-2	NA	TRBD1	CASSQVTGSYGYTF	TGCGCCAGCAGCCAAGTGACAGGGAGCTATGGCTACACCTTC
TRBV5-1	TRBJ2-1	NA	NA	CASSLATSPEHNEQFF	TGCGCCAGCAGCCTCGCTACTAGCCCCGAGCACAATGAGCAGTTCTTC
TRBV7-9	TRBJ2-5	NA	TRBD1	CASSFALGTGKETQYF	TGTGCCAGCAGCTTTGCCCTGGGGACAGGGAAAGAGACCCAGTACTTC
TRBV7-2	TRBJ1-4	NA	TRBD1	CASSTGQGWEKLFF	TGTGCCAGCAGCACCGGACAGGGTTGGGAAAAACTGTTTTTT
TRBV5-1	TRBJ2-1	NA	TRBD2	CASSLALAGGSEQFF	TGCGCCAGCAGCTTGGCCCTAGCGGGGGGGTCGGAGCAGTTCTTC